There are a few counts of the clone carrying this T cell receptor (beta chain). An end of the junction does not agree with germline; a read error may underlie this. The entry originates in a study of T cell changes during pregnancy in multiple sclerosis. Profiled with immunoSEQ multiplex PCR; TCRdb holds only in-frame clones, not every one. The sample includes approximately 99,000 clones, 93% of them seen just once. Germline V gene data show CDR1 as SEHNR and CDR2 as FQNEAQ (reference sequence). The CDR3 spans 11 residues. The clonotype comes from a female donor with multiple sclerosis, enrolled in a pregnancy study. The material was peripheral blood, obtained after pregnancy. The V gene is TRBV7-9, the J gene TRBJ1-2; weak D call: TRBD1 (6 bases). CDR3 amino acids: CASSFDRQVIF. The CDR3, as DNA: TGTGCCAGCAGCTTCGATAGACAGGTTATCTTC.